This T cell receptor beta chain derives from a study of identical twins. Points from the study as a whole: Findings depended on cross-sectional statistics rather than tracking the same donors. While abundant cord blood beta clonotypes carried fewer insertions, memory repertoires showed no such pattern.

TCRdb re-called the 5' RACE reads through MiXCR, storing one row per CDR3 protein. The data show fewer than 800,000 distinct CDR3 sequences, roughly 7.1% seen once. This clonotype was detected a few times. Its target is unknown. These data were likewise used in another study, on yellow fever vaccine responses in identical twins.

Sequencing was performed on PBMCs. The TCR sequence derives from a woman under 30 in good health.

In nucleotides, the CDR3 is TGTGCCAGCAAACAGGGGACGGGAAATGAGCAGTTCTTC. It codes for CASKQGTGNEQFF. V is TRBV25-1 and J is TRBJ2-1, with TRBD1 identical over 7 bases. V lost 7 bases to trimming and J lost 7 bases; unmatched junction nucleotides: 7. Germline V lookup: CDR1 MGHDK, CDR2 SYGVNS. This CDR3 region has 13 residues.